These 6 T cell receptor beta chains were sequenced from one sample in a study of blood T cell repertoires in COVID-19. This table comes from immunoSEQ multiplex PCR, and its TCRdb copy is limited to in-frame clones, with some not included. The sample gives about 440,000 clones, about 90% of which show up once; around 0.6% is in the top ten. The specimen was PBMCs or T cells enriched from blood (not recorded which). These receptors were taken from a man aged 18 to 29 who had recovered from COVID-19.

The chain uses TRBV7-8 and TRBJ2-3; 10 bases align to TRBD2. The V gene's germline CDR1 is SGHVS and CDR2 FQNEAQ. The CDR3 contains 16 residues. J gave up 1 base and V 6 bases, and 7 bases lay outside the gene matches. CDR3 in DNA: TGTGCCAGCAGGGTCCTAGCGGGAGCCGGCACAGATACGCAGTATTTT. This codes for CASRVLAGAGTDTQYF.

This chain uses TRBV28 with TRBJ1-2, with D unresolved. The CDR3 runs to 13 residues. The V and J ends lost 5 bases and 2 bases respectively, with 9 bases between them. The V gene's germline CDR1 is MDHEN and CDR2 SYDVKM. The chain's CDR3 is CASSTRHNYGYTF. The DNA of the CDR3 is TGTGCCAGCAGTACCAGACACAACTATGGCTACACCTTC.

This clone was detected a few times. The rearrangement links TRBV2 to TRBJ2-1, with D unclear. The germline V gene encodes CDR1 SNHLY and CDR2 FYNNEI. CDR3 length: 14 amino acids. V gave up 3 bases and J gave up 0 bases, with 6 bases separating them. CDR3 coding DNA: TGTGCCAGCAGTGATTGGAGCTCCTACAATGAGCAGTTCTTC. Residues: CASSDWSSYNEQFF.

The chain carries TRBV5-4 and TRBJ1-2; TRBD1 aligns across 8 bases. With 3 bases clipped from V and 7 bases from J, the junction kept 11 bases outside the gene matches. The CDR3 has 15 amino acids. Germline V lookup: CDR1 SGHNT, CDR2 YYREEE (reference sequence). CDR3 sequence reads: CASSCVGQGGCGYTF. CDR3 nucleotides: TGTGCCAGCAGCTGTGTTGGACAGGGTGGTTGTGGCTACACCTTC. The whole variable domain, filled in from reference TRBV5-4 and TRBJ1-2, reads ETGVTQSPTHLIKTRGQQVTLRCSSQSGHNTVSWYQQALGQGPQFIFQYYREEENGRGNFPPRFSGLQFPNYSSELNVNALELDDSALYLCASSCVGQGGCGYTFGSGTRLTVV.

The V and J genes are TRBV6-1 and TRBJ1-6; no firm D call. V was clipped by 0 bases and J by 5 bases, with 5 bases between them. CDR3 length: 14 residues. CDR1 MNHNS and CDR2 SASEGT come from the germline V gene. CDR3 bases: TGTGCCAGCAGTGAAGCCTTTAATAATTCACCCCTCCACTTT. It yields the protein CASSEAFNNSPLHF.

In its sample, this clone was seen a few times. This rearrangement joins TRBV6-5 to TRBJ1-1, with unresolved D. The germline V and J ends were trimmed by 6 bases and 1 base, with 12 bases remaining between them. The CDR3 has 14 residues. CDR1 is MNHEY and CDR2 is SVGAGI in the germline V gene. CDR3 DNA sequence: TGTGCCAGCAGGACCGGGTCTACGAACACTGAAGCTTTCTTT. Protein product: CASRTGSTNTEAFF.